This T cell receptor (beta chain) was documented in a study of cytomegalovirus exposure and HLA in healthy donors. Broader study findings: Follow-up analysis seemed to connect common viral pathogens with several of the most significant clusters identified. Later on, analysis showed that most CMV-associated TCR beta chains appeared to be HLA-restricted.

Concerning this clone: No antigen is known for it.

Donors showed nominal health when sampled, although they likely had unrecorded immune exposures. Use of 60 Vbeta and 13 Jbeta primers characterized the PCR. The table came from immunoSEQ multiplex PCR; TCRdb's copy has only in-frame clones and leaves some out. The listing contains 150,000 or so clones. The CDR3 runs 14 residues. The V end was cut by 3 bases, the J end by 3 bases, with 9 bases between. CDR1 is MNHEY and CDR2 is SMNVEV in the germline V gene (reference sequence). Sequences were obtained from PBMCs. The chain employs TRBV27 and TRBJ1-3; weak D call: TRBD1 (5 bases). This TCR came from a man under 40 in good health and CMV-seronegative. CDR3 loop: CASSFSGVGNTIYF. The CDR3 DNA reads TGTGCCAGCAGTTTCTCGGGGGTTGGAAACACCATATATTTT.